Listed below are T cell receptor beta chains from one sample, sequenced in a study of blood T cell repertoires in COVID-19. The method was immunoSEQ multiplex PCR; TCRdb's version includes in-frame clones alone and lacks a portion of them. The data contain roughly 170,000 clones, 83% of them singletons. The sample taken for sequencing was PBMCs or T cells enriched from blood (not recorded which). The receptors come from a woman in her fifties or sixties who had recovered from COVID-19. CDR3s include the opening cysteine and the closing phenylalanine or tryptophan. Fields, in order: V gene, J gene, CDR3 protein.

TRBV19	TRBJ2-1	CASSEPLGVRPYNEQFF
TRBV28	TRBJ1-5	CASTVEGRRPQHF
TRBV30	TRBJ1-1	CAWSVFDRAIAFF
TRBV30	TRBJ1-1	CAWSVGKGPGAFF
TRBV9	TRBJ1-6	CASSVKDSSYNSPLHF
TRBV6-5	TRBJ1-2	CASRPGTEANYGYTF
TRBV7-2	TRBJ2-5	CASSLDGTSGLSQYF
TRBV19	TRBJ1-2	CASSIDLGVRGYTF
TRBV5-1	TRBJ1-6	CASSLQGGNSPLHF
TRBV15	TRBJ1-1	CATSRDRRNARGTEAFF
TRBV14	TRBJ1-1	CASSQDKAGLNTEAFF
TRBV20-1	TRBJ1-2	CSASTGVNYGYTF
TRBV9	TRBJ2-2	CASSVKSSGATGELFF
TRBV4-3	TRBJ2-1	CASSQGPSAGSYNEQFF
TRBV5-6	TRBJ1-2	CASSLVGGFDYGYTF
TRBV5-5	TRBJ1-2	CASSPQAGTGGGYGYTF
TRBV7-9	TRBJ2-2	CASSLYNRGTGELFF
TRBV3-1/TRBV3-2	TRBJ2-1	CASSPGLAGRNEQFF
TRBV28	TRBJ2-1	CASSFGDSSYNEQFF
TRBV3-1/TRBV3-2	TRBJ1-6	CASSLDPTGWNSPLHF
TRBV5-1	TRBJ1-3	CASSLQTQGAYSGNTIYF
TRBV7-9	TRBJ2-3	CASSPRPEADTQYF
TRBV27	TRBJ1-6	CASSPYRAGNSPLHF
TRBV19	TRBJ1-2	CASSPTQANYGYTF